A selection of T cell receptor beta chains follows, all from one sample in a study of T-cell reconstitution after alpha-beta-depleted transplantation in children. TCRdb re-called the PCR reads with MiXCR, one entry per CDR3 protein. The data contain some 520,000 distinct CDR3 sequences, around a third of them singletons. The sample in question was PBMCs from the stem cell graft donor, obtained from the stem cell graft. These receptors all stem from a human donor who donated a stem cell graft to a child with aplastic anemia. CDR3s include the opening cysteine and the closing phenylalanine or tryptophan. A D gene is named only where the DNA matches it firmly. Size tells how often a clone was seen (once, few, many) or the class of an expanded clone, and some rows leave it out.

v_gene: TRBV6-1; j_gene: TRBJ2-4; abundance: few; d_gene: .; CDR3aa: CASSLSFGIQYF; CDR3nt: TGTGCCAGCAGCCTGAGCTTTGGCATTCAGTACTTC
v_gene: TRBV9; j_gene: TRBJ2-1; abundance: few; d_gene: .; CDR3aa: CASSVLAQYNEQFF; CDR3nt: TGTGCCAGCAGCGTGCTAGCGCAGTACAATGAGCAGTTCTTC
v_gene: TRBV3-1; j_gene: TRBJ1-2; abundance: .; d_gene: .; CDR3aa: CASSQGQASYGYTF; CDR3nt: TGTGCCAGCAGCCAAGGGCAGGCTTCCTATGGCTACACCTTC
v_gene: TRBV29-1; j_gene: TRBJ2-5; abundance: .; d_gene: .; CDR3aa: CSVGERQETQYF; CDR3nt: TGCAGCGTTGGGGAACGCCAAGAGACCCAGTACTTC
v_gene: TRBV12-3/TRBV12-4; j_gene: TRBJ2-5; abundance: few; d_gene: TRBD2; CDR3aa: CASSLVLTSGFPQETQYF; CDR3nt: TGTGCCAGCAGTTTAGTCTTGACTAGCGGGTTCCCCCAAGAGACCCAGTACTTC
v_gene: TRBV4-3; j_gene: TRBJ2-3; abundance: few; d_gene: .; CDR3aa: CASSQELNTDTQYF; CDR3nt: TGCGCCAGCAGCCAAGAACTAAACACAGATACGCAGTATTTT
v_gene: TRBV11-2; j_gene: TRBJ2-1; abundance: .; d_gene: .; CDR3aa: CASSFSGGRGNEQFF; CDR3nt: TGTGCCAGCAGCTTTAGTGGGGGGAGAGGCAATGAGCAGTTCTTC
v_gene: TRBV10-1; j_gene: TRBJ1-2; abundance: .; d_gene: .; CDR3aa: CAVESRGNAYGYTF; CDR3nt: TGCGCCGTAGAGTCGAGGGGGAACGCCTATGGCTACACCTTC
v_gene: TRBV10-3; j_gene: TRBJ2-7; abundance: few; d_gene: .; CDR3aa: CAISESSVRSYEQYF; CDR3nt: TGTGCCATCAGTGAGTCATCGGTGCGATCCTACGAGCAGTACTTC
v_gene: TRBV9; j_gene: TRBJ2-7; abundance: few; d_gene: TRBD1; CDR3aa: CASSVGQGAYEQYF; CDR3nt: TGTGCCAGCAGCGTAGGACAGGGGGCCTACGAGCAGTACTTC
v_gene: TRBV5-1; j_gene: TRBJ1-4; abundance: .; d_gene: .; CDR3aa: CASRPTGPPEKLFF; CDR3nt: TGCGCCAGCAGACCCACAGGGCCTCCCGAAAAACTGTTTTTT
v_gene: TRBV4-3; j_gene: TRBJ2-7; abundance: few; d_gene: .; CDR3aa: CASSLGSGHEQYF; CDR3nt: TGCGCCAGCAGCCTGGGTTCGGGACACGAGCAGTACTTC
v_gene: TRBV30; j_gene: TRBJ1-1; abundance: few; d_gene: .; CDR3aa: CAWSLWGTEAFF; CDR3nt: TGTGCCTGGAGTCTGTGGGGCACTGAAGCTTTCTTT
v_gene: TRBV6-1; j_gene: TRBJ1-2; abundance: few; d_gene: .; CDR3aa: CASSLRDTLYGYTF; CDR3nt: TGTGCCAGCAGTCTTAGGGACACCTTATATGGCTACACCTTC
v_gene: TRBV27; j_gene: TRBJ2-7; abundance: .; d_gene: .; CDR3aa: CASSLIDRFYEQYF; CDR3nt: TGTGCCAGCAGTTTAATCGACCGCTTCTACGAGCAGTACTTC
v_gene: TRBV5-1; j_gene: TRBJ2-7; abundance: .; d_gene: .; CDR3aa: CASSFDKAYEQYF; CDR3nt: TGCGCCAGCAGCTTCGACAAAGCCTACGAGCAGTACTTC
v_gene: TRBV9; j_gene: TRBJ2-6; abundance: .; d_gene: .; CDR3aa: CASSVARGRPSGANVLTF; CDR3nt: TGTGCCAGCAGCGTAGCAAGGGGCAGGCCCTCTGGGGCCAACGTCCTGACTTTC
v_gene: TRBV6-1; j_gene: TRBJ1-5; abundance: .; d_gene: TRBD1; CDR3aa: CASSQQGRNQPQHF; CDR3nt: TGTGCCAGCAGTCAACAGGGGCGCAATCAGCCCCAGCATTTT
v_gene: TRBV30; j_gene: TRBJ1-1; abundance: .; d_gene: .; CDR3aa: CAWSVMNTEAFF; CDR3nt: TGTGCCTGGAGTGTAATGAACACTGAAGCTTTCTTT
v_gene: TRBV9; j_gene: TRBJ2-1; abundance: .; d_gene: TRBD1; CDR3aa: CASSVWTGLDNEQFF; CDR3nt: TGTGCCAGCAGCGTCTGGACAGGGTTGGACAATGAGCAGTTCTTC
v_gene: TRBV20-1; j_gene: TRBJ2-2; abundance: .; d_gene: TRBD2; CDR3aa: CSASSGRGDTGELFF; CDR3nt: TGCAGTGCCAGTAGCGGGAGGGGGGACACCGGGGAGCTGTTTTTT